The 13 T cell receptor beta chains listed next were all sequenced from one sample in a study of OX40 agonist ivuxolimab in advanced cancers. Library preparation employed the immunoSEQ multiplex PCR assay. TCRdb obtained this table from immuneACCESS and retained in-frame rearrangements with V and J assigned. These tables miss some clones; where compared with another copy, unresolved V genes account for less than half of the shortfall, and the remainder is unexplained. The sample table lists about 29,000 clones, more than 60% of them with a count of one. The ten largest clones represent over 25% of the sample. This specimen consisted of CD4+ or CD8+ T cells sorted from blood, obtained in a trial of the OX40 agonist ivuxolimab. The source of these receptors is an adult with an advanced solid tumor such as melanoma, head and neck, liver or kidney cancer.

The V and J genes are TRBV2 and TRBJ2-7; no clear D. Germline V CDR1 and CDR2: SNHLY, FYNNEI. This CDR3 contains 13 residues. Trimming pared 5 bases from V and 5 bases from J, leaving 13 bases between. CDR3 coding DNA: TGTGCCAGCAGTCCTTTATTTCGGAACGAGCAGTACTTC. As protein: CASSPLFRNEQYF.

The chain employs TRBV7-9 and TRBJ2-5; 10 nucleotides line up with TRBD1. CDR3 length: 14 residues. In germline, CDR1 is SEHNR, CDR2 FQNEAQ (reference sequence). The V gene end was trimmed by 4 bases and the J gene end by 2 bases; junction bases not matched to a gene: 1. As DNA, the CDR3 is TGTGCCAGCAGCTGGGGACAGGGGCAAGAGACCCAGTACTTC. This gives the protein CASSWGQGQETQYF.

The chain carries TRBV19 and TRBJ2-7; possibly TRBD2 for D (6 bases). Between the trimmed V and J ends, which lost 3 bases and 5 bases, there was a span of 14 bases. Germline-derived CDR1 and CDR2 are LNHDA and SQIVND (reference sequence). The CDR3 runs 14 residues. In DNA, the CDR3 is TGTGCCAGTAGTATGGCCCGGGGGACGGACGAGCAGTACTTC. The encoded protein is CASSMARGTDEQYF. The entire variable domain, with the rest obtained from reference TRBV19 and TRBJ2-7, is as follows: DGGITQSPKYLFRKEGQNVTLSCEQNLNHDAMYWYRQDPGQGLRLIYYSQIVNDFQKGDIAEGYSVSREKKESFPLTVTSAQKNPTAFYLCASSMARGTDEQYFGPGTRLTVT.

Remarks on this clone: An end of the junction does not agree with germline; a read error may underlie this. The chain couples TRBV7-7 to TRBJ2-2, with D unclear. The germline V gene encodes CDR1 SSHAT and CDR2 FNYEAQ (reference sequence). The CDR3 covers 14 residues. DNA for the CDR3: TGTGCTAGCAGCTTAGACAATGGTCCCGGGGAGCTGTTTTTT. Translation gives CASSLDNGPGELFF.

The rearrangement links TRBV11-2 to TRBJ2-1, with D maybe TRBD2 (5 bases). The germline V gene has CDR1 SGHAT and CDR2 FQNNGV. This CDR3 contains 15 residues. The V end was cut by 5 bases, the J end by 9 bases, with 20 bases between. The CDR3 sequence is CASSPRTEGRFEQFF. The DNA of the CDR3 is TGTGCCAGCAGCCCCCGGACTGAAGGACGGTTTGAGCAGTTCTTC.

Only a few counts were recorded for this clone. J is TRBJ2-5 and V is TRBV10-2; a possible D gene is TRBD2 (6 bases). This CDR3 comprises 14 residues. Per the germline V gene, CDR1 is WSHSY and CDR2 is SAAADI. The germline V and J ends were trimmed by 1 base and 4 bases, with 10 bases remaining between them. This CDR3 is CASSELRRGETQYF. DNA for the CDR3: TGCGCCAGCAGTGAGTTGAGGAGGGGAGAGACCCAGTACTTC.

Of note for this clone: Other DNA sequences in the sample encode the same CDR3. This chain joins TRBV28 and TRBJ1-1, with no clear D. The CDR3 spans 13 residues. V lost 3 bases to trimming and J lost 1 base, with 6 bases between them. Per germline, CDR1 MDHEN and CDR2 SYDVKM. The CDR3 protein is CASSFRGNTEAFF. In DNA, the CDR3 is TGTGCCAGCAGTTTCCGGGGGAACACTGAAGCTTTCTTT.

The chain recombines TRBV11-1 with TRBJ2-7; 7 bases agree with TRBD2. This CDR3 spans 17 amino acids. Trimming cost V 3 bases and J 0 bases; bases outside gene matches: 11. The germline gives CDR1 SGHAT, CDR2 FQDESV (reference sequence). In DNA, the CDR3 is TGTGCCAGCAGCTTGACCCGGGGAGGGCGAAGCTCCTACGAGCAGTACTTC. This codes for CASSLTRGGRSSYEQYF.

The chain is built from TRBV5-6 and TRBJ2-4; D is uncertain. Deletions cut 0 bases from V and 1 base from J, with 14 bases between. The CDR3 loop spans 17 amino acids. Per the germline V gene, CDR1 is SGHDT and CDR2 is YYEEEE. This CDR3 is CASSLVVDNSAKNIQYF. CDR3 in DNA: TGTGCCAGCAGCTTGGTAGTCGACAACTCCGCCAAAAACATTCAGTACTTC. Complete variable domain (other parts from reference TRBV5-6 and TRBJ2-4): DAGVTQSPTHLIKTRGQQVTLRCSPKSGHDTVSWYQQALGQGPQFIFQYYEEEERQRGNFPDRFSGHQFPNYSSELNVNALLLGDSALYLCASSLVVDNSAKNIQYFGAGTRLSVL.

This chain joins TRBV11-2 and TRBJ2-7; 10 bases line up with TRBD1. Per the germline V gene, CDR1 is SGHAT and CDR2 is FQNNGV. V lost 3 bases and J lost 2; bases outside the gene matches: 1. The CDR3 has 14 amino acids. The CDR3 sequence: CASSFGTGAYEQYF. As DNA, the CDR3 is TGTGCCAGCAGCTTCGGGACAGGGGCCTACGAGCAGTACTTC.

The V gene is TRBV19, the J gene TRBJ2-7; D tentatively reads TRBD1 or TRBD2 (5 bases each). This CDR3 has 16 residues. Looked up from germline, CDR1 is LNHDA and CDR2 is SQIVND (reference sequence). V was shortened by 1 base and J by 0 bases, with 13 bases between the two germline ends. Here the CDR3 reads CASSIVGTGSSYEQYF. The CDR3 nucleotides read TGTGCCAGTAGTATAGTAGGGACGGGGAGCTCCTACGAGCAGTACTTC. Full variable domain (rest looked up from reference TRBV19 and TRBJ2-7): DGGITQSPKYLFRKEGQNVTLSCEQNLNHDAMYWYRQDPGQGLRLIYYSQIVNDFQKGDIAEGYSVSREKKESFPLTVTSAQKNPTAFYLCASSIVGTGSSYEQYFGPGTRLTVT.

V is TRBV9 and J is TRBJ2-1; no clear D. V was cut by 0 bases and J by 8 bases, with 12 bases left in between. This CDR3 has 14 residues. CDR1 and CDR2 (germline): SGDLS, YYNGEE. CDR3 bases: TGTGCCAGCAGCGTAGCAGTAGGGATAGATGAGCAGTTCTTC. Protein product: CASSVAVGIDEQFF.

The chain is built from TRBV7-8 and TRBJ1-3; D is perhaps TRBD1 (5 bases). Germline V lookup: CDR1 SGHVS, CDR2 FQNEAQ. V was cut by 5 bases and J by 1 base, with 12 bases left in between. The CDR3 runs to 15 residues. CDR3 sequence: CASSPRRGSGNTIYF. CDR3 DNA: TGTGCCAGCAGCCCCCGACGGGGGTCTGGAAACACCATATATTTT.